These 10 T cell receptor beta chains were sequenced from one sample in a study of T cells expressing NK-cell markers (dated by TCRdb to 2018 to 2020). The library was built by means of 5' RACE. Sequenced using an Illumina HiSeq 2000. TCRdb reprocessed the reads into one record per CDR3 protein sequence, lacking DNA. This sample's table has entries for some 440,000 distinct CDR3 sequences. The ten largest clones capture under 1.5% of the sample. The sample comprised blood T cells: a sorted CD56 or NKG2C T cell subset, CD4+ or CD8+ T cells, or bulk PBMC T cells (not recorded which). The receptors shown here come from a woman aged 45 to 65 in good health. Donor details come from another sample of the same person, matched by shared clones.

This chain connects TRBV11-2 to TRBJ1-4; TCRdb's D call, TRBD1, is unchecked because there is no DNA. This CDR3 contains 16 residues. Per germline, CDR1 SGHAT and CDR2 FQNNGV. CDR3 loop: CASSPGTAPQGEKLFF.

This chain connects TRBV6-6 to TRBJ2-1; as DNA is missing, the TRBD2 call by TCRdb cannot be tested. The CDR3 has 17 residues. Germline V gene sequence: CDR1 MNHNY, CDR2 SVGAGI (reference sequence). The CDR3 protein is CASSYSGPSGIYNEQFF.

The V call is TRBV3-1, the J call TRBJ2-1; TCRdb reports TRBD2, a call that lacks DNA to check it against. CDR1 and CDR2 from the germline V gene are LGHDT and YNNKEL (reference sequence). CDR3 length: 20 amino acids. The CDR3 loop is CASSRRGLAGVSSSYNEQFF.

The rearrangement joins TRBV20-1 to TRBJ2-1; the TCRdb D gene call, TRBD1, has no DNA to confirm it. The length of the CDR3 is 14 residues. CDR1 is DFQATT, CDR2 SNEGSKA, per germline (reference sequence). CDR3: CSASPRAPGGEQFF.

J is TRBJ2-7 and V is TRBV7-9; the D call of TRBD2 rests on TCRdb alone, since no DNA is present to check it. Germline CDR1 reads SEHNR; CDR2 reads FQNEAQ (reference sequence). The CDR3 loop spans 17 amino acids. The CDR3 loop is CASSPPWGKRENYEQYF.

The chain employs TRBV5-1 and TRBJ2-2; TCRdb's D gene call, TRBD2, goes unchecked for lack of DNA. The CDR3 runs 14 residues. Germline CDR1 SGHRS, CDR2 YFSETQ. The CDR3: CASRLREIDGELFF.

This rearrangement joins TRBV11-2 to TRBJ2-5; the TCRdb D gene call, TRBD2, has no DNA to confirm it. CDR3 size: 16 residues. Germline lookup yields CDR1 SGHAT and CDR2 FQNNGV. CDR3 in amino acids: CASSLDMGLEKETQYF.

The chain recombines TRBV11-1 with TRBJ2-3; TCRdb picks TRBD2, but there is no DNA to check that call. CDR3 length: 17 residues. Germline CDR1 and CDR2: SGHAT and FQDESV (reference sequence). CDR3: CASSPRRGGRQTDTQYF.

The chain employs TRBV28 and TRBJ2-4. The CDR3 is made up of 11 amino acids. The germline CDR1 and CDR2 sequences are MDHEN and SYDVKM. CDR3 sequence reads: CASSPQNIQYF.

The chain recombines TRBV11-2 with TRBJ2-7; TCRdb outputs TRBD1, but without DNA this stays unchecked. Germline V CDR1 and CDR2: SGHAT, FQNNGV. This CDR3 contains 14 residues. The CDR3 loop is CASSFRRTPYEQYF.